These 20 T cell receptor beta chains originate from one sample sequenced in a study of cytomegalovirus exposure and HLA in healthy donors. The primer mix had 60 Vbeta and 13 Jbeta primers. Method: immunoSEQ multiplex PCR; TCRdb's copy keeps in-frame clones and lacks some. The sample yields fewer than 45,000 clones, around 69% seen once. Sequenced: PBMCs. The source is a woman in her twenties or thirties in good health and CMV-seronegative.

The J gene is TRBJ2-3, the V gene TRBV9, with a possible D match to TRBD2 (5 bases). Trimming shortened V by 1 base and J by 2 bases, and 11 bases separated the two germline ends. The CDR3 is 15 amino acids. CDR1 is SGDLS, CDR2 YYNGEE, per germline. CDR3 bases: TGTGCCAGCAGCGTAACAGAGCGGCACACAGATACGCAGTATTTT. Its translation is CASSVTERHTDTQYF.

The chain is built from TRBV29-1 and TRBJ2-3; D may be TRBD1 (6 bases). V shed 6 bases and J shed 5 bases, with 15 bases lying between them. Looked up from germline, CDR1 is SQVTM and CDR2 is ANQGSEA. The CDR3 consists of 13 residues. CDR3 loop: CSVSSGARDTQYF. The CDR3, as DNA: TGCAGCGTCTCGTCAGGGGCGAGAGATACGCAGTATTTT.

CDR3: CAWSYRGSPLHF. Written as DNA, the CDR3 is TGTGCCTGGAGTTACAGGGGCTCACCCCTCCACTTT. The genes are TRBV30 and TRBJ1-6; 7 bases are a match to TRBD1. There are 12 residues in the CDR3. The V and J ends lost 2 bases and 10 bases, in that order; junction bases with no gene match: 2. Looked up from germline, CDR1 is GTSNPN and CDR2 is SVGIG (reference sequence).

The rearrangement links TRBV7-8 to TRBJ2-2; D not certain. V was clipped by 5 bases and J by 5 bases, with 15 bases between them. The CDR3 consists of 15 residues. Germline V gene sequence: CDR1 SGHVS, CDR2 FQNEAQ. This CDR3 reads CASSPGWHLTGELFF. The CDR3 DNA sequence: TGTGCCAGCAGCCCCGGGTGGCATTTAACCGGGGAGCTGTTTTTT.

V is TRBV7-2 and J is TRBJ2-5, with D tentatively TRBD1 (6 bases). V was pared by 1 base and J by 5 bases, with 14 bases between. The CDR3 loop spans 15 amino acids. In germline, CDR1 is SGHTA, CDR2 FQGNSA. This CDR3 reads CASSLGQVLGETQYF. CDR3 coding DNA: TGTGCCAGCAGCTTAGGACAGGTTCTAGGGGAGACCCAGTACTTC.

The chain uses TRBV11-2 and TRBJ1-3; no definite D call. The V and J ends lost 3 bases and 5 bases respectively, with 5 bases between them. CDR1 and CDR2 from the germline V gene are SGHAT and FQNNGV. The CDR3 consists of 12 residues. The DNA of the CDR3 is TGTGCCAGCAGCTTGGAGAGAAACACCATATATTTT. It translates to CASSLERNTIYF. The whole variable domain, filled in from reference TRBV11-2 and TRBJ1-3, reads EAGVAQSPRYKIIEKRQSVAFWCNPISGHATLYWYQQILGQGPKLLIQFQNNGVVDDSQLPKDRFSAERLKGVDSTLKIQPAKLEDSAVYLCASSLERNTIYFGEGSWLTVV.

The V call is TRBV6-5, the J call TRBJ1-2; 9 bases map to TRBD1. Per germline, CDR1 MNHEY and CDR2 SVGAGI. V gave up 2 bases and J gave up 6 bases; unmatched junction bases: 4. The CDR3 is 14 residues long. The CDR3 loop reads CASSYTGTGHGYTF. CDR3 DNA: TGTGCCAGCAGTTACACCGGGACAGGGCATGGCTACACCTTC.

CDR3 protein: CASSSSGQGAQEQYF. CDR3 coding DNA: TGCGCCAGCAGCTCCTCGGGACAGGGGGCTCAAGAGCAGTACTTC. V and J are TRBV5-1 and TRBJ2-7, with 12 nucleotides matching TRBD1. CDR1 and CDR2 from the germline V gene are SGHRS and YFSETQ. The ends lost 3 bases at V and 7 bases at J; junction bases unmatched: 8. There are 15 residues in the CDR3.

This clone has a handful of counts. The rearrangement joins TRBV16 to TRBJ1-2; 7 bases align to TRBD1. CDR3 length equals 13 residues. V shed 0 bases, J shed 6 bases, and the junction held 1 base outside the gene matches. Per the germline V gene, CDR1 is KGHSY and CDR2 is FQNENV. In nucleotides, the CDR3 is TGTGCCAGCAGCCAATCAGGGGGCAATGGCTACACCTTC. Protein product: CASSQSGGNGYTF.

The rearrangement uses TRBV20-1 and TRBJ2-3; the match to TRBD2 covers 7 bases. The CDR3 extends over 11 amino acids. Trimming cost V 7 bases and J 5 bases; bases outside gene matches: 3. The germline V gene has CDR1 DFQATT and CDR2 SNEGSKA (reference sequence). CDR3 amino acids: CSEAGEDTQYF. CDR3 coding DNA: TGCAGTGAGGCGGGAGAAGATACGCAGTATTTT.

The V call is TRBV6-6, the J call TRBJ2-5; tentative D call: TRBD1 (6 bases). Germline assignment: CDR1 MNHNY and CDR2 SVGAGI (reference sequence). There are 13 residues in the CDR3. V dropped 4 bases and J dropped 8 bases, with 14 bases sitting between them. The DNA of the CDR3 is TGTGCCAGCAGTTGGGACAACGCCGAAACCCAGTACTTC. Translated, it gives CASSWDNAETQYF.

With regard to this clone: The same CDR3 is also encoded by other DNA sequences in this sample. The chain links TRBV7-9 to TRBJ1-6, with D perhaps TRBD1 (6 bases). The germline gives CDR1 SEHNR, CDR2 FQNEAQ (reference sequence). Trimming took off 8 bases at V and 10 bases at J, with 15 bases between the two ends. This CDR3 is 13 amino acids long. The CDR3 here is CASHSGGDSPLHF. CDR3 nucleotides: TGTGCCAGCCACTCGGGGGGCGACTCACCCCTCCACTTT.

This chain uses TRBV30 with TRBJ1-5; D not resolved. V was pared by 0 bases and J by 5 bases, with 8 bases between. Germline CDR1 reads GTSNPN; CDR2 reads SVGIG (reference sequence). The CDR3 consists of 13 residues. The CDR3 is CAWSVTGDQPQHF. Here the CDR3 DNA reads TGTGCCTGGAGTGTGACGGGAGATCAGCCCCAGCATTTT. The whole variable domain, remainder taken from reference TRBV30 and TRBJ1-5, is SQTIHQWPATLVQPVGSPLSLECTVEGTSNPNLYWYRQAAGRGLQLLFYSVGIGQISSEVPQNLSASRPQDRQFILSSKKLLLSDSGFYLCAWSVTGDQPQHFGDGTRLSIL.

V and J are TRBV7-2 and TRBJ2-1, with 7 bases lining up with TRBD2. Germline loops: CDR1 SGHTA, CDR2 FQGNSA. The CDR3 has 15 amino acids. The J segment lost 1 base and the V segment lost 0 bases, leaving 0 bases of the junction unmatched. The CDR3 region is CASSLARGSYNEQFF. CDR3 sequence (DNA): TGTGCCAGCAGCTTAGCGCGGGGGTCCTACAATGAGCAGTTCTTC.

CDR3 protein: CASSLTSGSQETQYF. The DNA of the CDR3 is TGTGCCAGCAGCTTGACTAGCGGGAGCCAAGAGACCCAGTACTTC. The rearrangement joins TRBV13 to TRBJ2-5; 12 bases line up with TRBD2. J lost 1 base, V lost 3 bases, and 0 bases had no gene match. The germline V gene encodes CDR1 PRHDT and CDR2 FYEKMQ (reference sequence). The CDR3 consists of 15 residues.

V gene TRBV5-1 combines with J gene TRBJ1-1; maybe TRBD1 (6 bases). Trimming stripped 7 bases from V and 2 bases from J, with 18 bases between. Looked up from germline, CDR1 is SGHRS and CDR2 is YFSETQ. The CDR3 loop spans 15 amino acids. CDR3 DNA sequence: TGCGCCAGCGCCGCGGGGGGCGGAGGTAACACTGAAGCTTTCTTT. Protein: CASAAGGGGNTEAFF.

The chain is built from TRBV19 and TRBJ1-1; D is unclear. Germline V gene lookup returns CDR1 LNHDA and CDR2 SQIVND (reference sequence). This CDR3 contains 16 residues. V was clipped by 9 bases and J by 0 bases, with 20 bases between them. CDR3 nucleotide sequence: TGTGCCAGCCGTTGGCGGGCAGGTATGATGAACACTGAAGCTTTCTTT. Amino acid sequence: CASRWRAGMMNTEAFF.

The chain recombines TRBV19 with TRBJ1-1, with TRBD1 matching over 8 bases. The CDR3 sequence is 11 residues long. Per the germline V gene, CDR1 is LNHDA and CDR2 is SQIVND (reference sequence). The CDR3, as DNA: TGTGGGACAGGGCCGAACACTGAAGCTTTCTTT. This gives the protein CGTGPNTEAFF.

This clone was counted a single time. The chain recombines TRBV5-1 with TRBJ2-3, with D possibly matching TRBD1 (6 bases). Germline V gives CDR1 SGHRS, CDR2 YFSETQ. V shed 0 bases and J shed 2 bases, with 7 bases lying between them. This CDR3 is 14 amino acids long. The CDR3 reads CASSLGQDTDTQYF. DNA of the CDR3: TGCGCCAGCAGCTTGGGACAGGACACAGATACGCAGTATTTT.

J is TRBJ2-7 and V is TRBV30; 10 bases match TRBD2. This CDR3 spans 14 amino acids. V lost 2 bases and J lost 7; bases outside the gene matches: 8. The V gene's germline CDR1 is GTSNPN and CDR2 SVGIG (reference sequence). The CDR3 loop reads CAWSNGLAVGEQYF. CDR3 nucleotides: TGTGCCTGGAGTAATGGACTAGCGGTGGGGGAGCAGTACTTC.